This T cell receptor (beta chain) was captured by sequencing in a study of read filtering for tumor transcriptome and immune sequencing (dated by TCRdb to the early 2020s). Background for the entire study: Of the patients in the cohort, about 17 were male and roughly 13 were female, and their mean age was 65.9 years, with a range of about 40 to 85. By revised international staging, about 8 patients were R-ISS I, 15 to 20 were R-ISS II and roughly seven were R-ISS III. Whole-transcriptome libraries were prepared with the TruSeq RNA Access Library Prep Kit after DNase treatment. TCR-region mapped reads per sample ranged from about 4.05 to 11 million with IR-seq versus only roughly 75 to 1273 with RNA-seq. Using the same bone marrow samples, the study compared TCR repertoires obtained by targeted immune repertoire sequencing with those obtained by bulk whole-transcriptome sequencing. As a main aim, a read-filtering strategy for immune repertoire data was addressed, with the specific question being whether clonotypes supported by a single read should be removed.

Study-level results and caveats: Single-read clonotypes made up around 80% of clonotypes but only approximately 4% of total reads in IR-seq, compared with roughly three quarters of clonotypes and about 44% of reads in RNA-seq. The sorted CD138-negative fraction was not purified T cells but a mixed bone marrow immune population. The correlation between IR-seq and RNA-seq shared clonotype proportions rose when single-read clonotypes were removed. Clonotypes were captured by IR-seq at much higher depth and more reliably than by RNA-seq, and smaller IR-seq throughput was sufficient for identification of most shared clonotypes.

TCR libraries were constructed from approximately 390 ng RNA using the Immunoverse kit, and molecular barcoded adaptors covering alpha/delta and beta/gamma chains were employed. TCR library preparation used the same RNA that was used for transcriptome sequencing. Sequencing of the TCR libraries was done on an Illumina HiSeq 4000 with 2 x 150 cycles. As for the authors' bioinformatics: With MiXCR, TCR reads were aligned to human V, D, J and C references and assembled into CDR3 clonotypes, with quality filtering and error correction included. The tcR package in R was used for analysis of clonotype counts and gene usage diversity. Raw mapping reads were checked after the RNA-seq reads had been mapped by STAR aligner version 2.5.3a onto the human GRCh37 genome. To test how sequencing depth affected the clonotypes detected, IR-seq fastq files were randomly downsampled with Seqtk 1.3. TCRdb reanalyzed the raw reads on its own, using fastp at Q25 for trimming and MiXCR for clone calling, and kept in-frame beta chains. Rows matching on CDR3 protein sequence are summarized as one entry with the most common DNA and genes. The V and J calls come from TCRdb's annotation, not from the publication. This sample lists some 80,000 distinct CDR3 sequences; about 12% were detected once. The ten most abundant clones make up under 15% of the sample.

The CDR3 contains 11 residues, cysteine and phenylalanine counted. Only CDR3 DNA remains: 33 bases, in frame from the first base. V is cut by 4 bases and J by 4 bases, and the space between the germline ends is 5 bases. As encoded in the germline V gene, CDR1 is SQVTM while CDR2 is ANQGSEA. Every patient had bone marrow sampled at the time of active disease. Bone marrow mononuclear cells were isolated by Ficoll-Hypaque density gradient centrifugation. Myeloma plasma cells were removed and CD138-negative cells were collected by negative selection after labeling with CD138 magnetic microbeads on a MACS separator. Purity of the isolated cells was checked by flow cytometry on an Attune NxT using CD138 antibodies. TRIzol reagent was used to extract total RNA, and a NanoDrop spectrophotometer was used to quantify the extracted RNA. Paired RNA-seq and IR-seq were performed on the CD138-negative bone marrow sample of each patient.

This clonotype was seen repeatedly, ten times or more. This receptor's antigen is unknown. Base qualities are not provided; no much larger clone lies one nucleotide away. The source of this sequence is a donor at least 40 years old with multiple myeloma. The specimen was a population of CD138-negative cells sorted from bone marrow. Interpreted using the paper, the cell subset or site label stands for: bone marrow mononuclear cells depleted of CD138+ plasma/myeloma cells by negative magnetic selection. The chain couples TRBV29-1 to TRBJ2-1, with no confident D gene call. The CDR3 loop reads CSVGFYNEQFF. The DNA sequence is given as TGCAGCGTTGGGTTTTACAATGAGCAGTTCTTC.